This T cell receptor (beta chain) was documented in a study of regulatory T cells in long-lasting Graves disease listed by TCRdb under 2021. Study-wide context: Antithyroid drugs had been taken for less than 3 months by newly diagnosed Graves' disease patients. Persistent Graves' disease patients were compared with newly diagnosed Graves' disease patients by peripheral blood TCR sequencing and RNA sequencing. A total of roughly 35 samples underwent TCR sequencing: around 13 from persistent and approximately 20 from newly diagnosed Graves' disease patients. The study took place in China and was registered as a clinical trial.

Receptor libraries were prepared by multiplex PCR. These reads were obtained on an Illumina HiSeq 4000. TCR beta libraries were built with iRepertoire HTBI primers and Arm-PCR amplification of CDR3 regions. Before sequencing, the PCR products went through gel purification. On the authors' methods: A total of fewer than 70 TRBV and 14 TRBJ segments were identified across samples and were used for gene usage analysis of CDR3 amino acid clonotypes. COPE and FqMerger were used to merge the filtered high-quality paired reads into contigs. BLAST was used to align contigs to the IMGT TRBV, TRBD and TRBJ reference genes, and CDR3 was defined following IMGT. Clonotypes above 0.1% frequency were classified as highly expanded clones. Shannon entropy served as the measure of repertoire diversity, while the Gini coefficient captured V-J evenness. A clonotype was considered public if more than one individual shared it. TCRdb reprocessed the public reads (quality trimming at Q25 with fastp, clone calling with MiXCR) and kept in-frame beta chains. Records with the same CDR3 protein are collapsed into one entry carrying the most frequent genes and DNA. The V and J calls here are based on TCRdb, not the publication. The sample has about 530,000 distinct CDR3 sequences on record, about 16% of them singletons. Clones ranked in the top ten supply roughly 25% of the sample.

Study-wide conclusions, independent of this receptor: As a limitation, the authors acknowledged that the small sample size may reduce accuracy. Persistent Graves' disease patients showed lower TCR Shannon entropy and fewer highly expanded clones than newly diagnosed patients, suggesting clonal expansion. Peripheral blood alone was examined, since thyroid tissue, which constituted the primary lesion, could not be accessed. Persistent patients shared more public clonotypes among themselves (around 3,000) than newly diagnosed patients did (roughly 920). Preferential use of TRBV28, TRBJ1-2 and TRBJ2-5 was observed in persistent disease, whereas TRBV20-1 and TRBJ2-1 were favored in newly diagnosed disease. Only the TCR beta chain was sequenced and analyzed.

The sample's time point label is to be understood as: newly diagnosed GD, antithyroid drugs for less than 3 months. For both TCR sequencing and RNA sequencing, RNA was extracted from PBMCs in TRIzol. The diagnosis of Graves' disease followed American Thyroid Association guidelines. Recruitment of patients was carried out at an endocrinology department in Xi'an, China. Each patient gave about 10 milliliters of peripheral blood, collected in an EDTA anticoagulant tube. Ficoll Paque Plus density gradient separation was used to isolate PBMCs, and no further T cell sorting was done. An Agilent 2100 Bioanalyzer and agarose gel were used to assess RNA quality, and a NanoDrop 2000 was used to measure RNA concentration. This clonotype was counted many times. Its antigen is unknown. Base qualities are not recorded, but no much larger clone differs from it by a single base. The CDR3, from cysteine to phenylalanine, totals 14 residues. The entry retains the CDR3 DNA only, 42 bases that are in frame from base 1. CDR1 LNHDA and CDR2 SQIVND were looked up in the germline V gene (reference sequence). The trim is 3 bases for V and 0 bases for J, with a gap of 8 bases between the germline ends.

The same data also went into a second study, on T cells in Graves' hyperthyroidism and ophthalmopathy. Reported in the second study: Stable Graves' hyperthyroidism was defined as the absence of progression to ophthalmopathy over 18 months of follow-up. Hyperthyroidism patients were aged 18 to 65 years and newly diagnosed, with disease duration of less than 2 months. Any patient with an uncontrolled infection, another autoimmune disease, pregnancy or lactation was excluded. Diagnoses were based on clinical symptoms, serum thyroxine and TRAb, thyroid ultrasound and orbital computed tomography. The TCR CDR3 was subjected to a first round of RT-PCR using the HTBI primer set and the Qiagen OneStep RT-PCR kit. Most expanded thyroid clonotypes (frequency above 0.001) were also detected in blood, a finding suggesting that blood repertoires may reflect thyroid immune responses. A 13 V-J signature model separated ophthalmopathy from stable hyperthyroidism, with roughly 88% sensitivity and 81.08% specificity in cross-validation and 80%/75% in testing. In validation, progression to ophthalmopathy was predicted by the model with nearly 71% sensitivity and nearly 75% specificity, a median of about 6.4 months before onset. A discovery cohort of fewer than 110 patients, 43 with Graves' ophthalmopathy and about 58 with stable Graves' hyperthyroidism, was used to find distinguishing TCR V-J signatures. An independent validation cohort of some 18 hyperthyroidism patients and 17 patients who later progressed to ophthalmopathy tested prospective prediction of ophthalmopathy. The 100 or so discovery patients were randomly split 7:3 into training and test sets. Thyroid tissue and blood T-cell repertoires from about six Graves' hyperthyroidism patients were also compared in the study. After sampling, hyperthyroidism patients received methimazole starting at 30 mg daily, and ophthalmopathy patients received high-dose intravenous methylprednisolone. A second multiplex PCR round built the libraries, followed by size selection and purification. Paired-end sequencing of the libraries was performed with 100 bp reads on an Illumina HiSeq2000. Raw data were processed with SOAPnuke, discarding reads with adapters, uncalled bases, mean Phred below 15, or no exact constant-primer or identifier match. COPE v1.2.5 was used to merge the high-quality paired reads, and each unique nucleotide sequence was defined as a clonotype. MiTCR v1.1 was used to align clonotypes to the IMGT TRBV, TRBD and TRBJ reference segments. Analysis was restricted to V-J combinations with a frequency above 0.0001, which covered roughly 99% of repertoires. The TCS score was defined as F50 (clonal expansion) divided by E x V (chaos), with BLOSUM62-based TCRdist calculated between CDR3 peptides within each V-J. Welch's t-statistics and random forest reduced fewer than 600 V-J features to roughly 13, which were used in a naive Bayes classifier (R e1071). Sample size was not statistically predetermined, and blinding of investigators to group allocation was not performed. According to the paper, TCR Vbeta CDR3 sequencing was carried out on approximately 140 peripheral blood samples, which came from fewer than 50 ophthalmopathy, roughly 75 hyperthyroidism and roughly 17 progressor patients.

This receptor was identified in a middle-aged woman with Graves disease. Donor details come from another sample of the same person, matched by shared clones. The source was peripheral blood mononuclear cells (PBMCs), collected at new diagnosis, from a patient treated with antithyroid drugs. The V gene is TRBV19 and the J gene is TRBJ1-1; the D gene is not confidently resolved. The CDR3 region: CASSMLRLNTEAFF. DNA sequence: TGTGCCAGTAGTATGTTACGGCTGAACACTGAAGCTTTCTTT.